What follows are 14 T cell receptor beta chains derived from one specimen sequenced in a study of blood T cells in healthy people across ages. Primers used in a second PCR of roughly 7 to 12 cycles were a sample-barcoded 5' primer and a J-beta primer mix. TCRdb reprocessed the 5' RACE reads with MiXCR, giving one entry per CDR3 protein. Of 550,000 to 800,000 distinct CDR3 sequences listed, more than 20% were seen once; the top ten hold roughly 3.6%. Sample: blood. These receptors were collected from a man aged 70 or older in good health.

The sample holds a few counts of this clonotype. This sequence joins TRBV12-3 or TRBV12-4 and TRBJ1-1; 9 bases line up with TRBD1. V lost 5 bases to trimming and J lost 6 bases; unmatched junction nucleotides: 4. The CDR3 covers 13 residues. CDR3 region: CASSRTGAAEAFF. The DNA of the CDR3 is TGTGCCAGCAGTCGGACAGGGGCCGCTGAAGCTTTCTTT.

This clonotype was seen ten or more times. The chain couples TRBV5-1 to TRBJ2-7; D remains unclear. CDR1 is SGHRS, CDR2 YFSETQ, per germline. V was pared by 5 bases and J by 2 bases, with 8 bases between. The CDR3 contains 12 residues. CDR3 DNA sequence: TGCGCCAGCAGTCTACAGCCCTACGAGCAGTACTTC. Its translation: CASSLQPYEQYF.

The chain couples TRBV6-2 or TRBV6-3 to TRBJ1-2, with D tentatively TRBD1 (5 bases). Trimming left V 4 bases short and J 7 bases short, with 13 bases between. Germline values: CDR1 MNHEY, CDR2 SVGEGT. The CDR3 contains 13 residues. The CDR3 nucleotides are TGTGCCAGCAGTTCCCTCAGGGTTTTTGGCTACACCTTC. As protein: CASSSLRVFGYTF.

V usage is TRBV7-9 and J usage is TRBJ2-1; D perhaps matches TRBD1 (6 bases). The CDR3 is 14 residues long. Trimming took 4 bases from V and 10 from J, leaving 17 bases between them. Looked up from germline, CDR1 is SEHNR and CDR2 is FQNEAQ (reference sequence). The CDR3 DNA sequence: TGTGCCAGCAGCTACCAGGGGATGGGGTACGAGCAGTTCTTC. Its protein is CASSYQGMGYEQFF.

On this clonotype: An end of the junction differs from the germline gene, which may be a read error. CDR3 nucleotide sequence: TGTGCCGGCAGTCGGCGGGGCGGCGAGCAGTACTTC. Its translation: CAGSRRGGEQYF. This rearrangement joins TRBV5-5 to TRBJ2-7, with D possibly being TRBD2 (6 bases). From germline, CDR1 is SGHKS and CDR2 YYEKEE (reference sequence). The CDR3 has 12 amino acids.

The rearrangement joins TRBV11-2 to TRBJ2-5; no clear D. The DNA end favors TRBJ2-7, so the J call may be wrong. The germline V gene encodes CDR1 SGHAT and CDR2 FQNNGV. This CDR3 contains 15 residues. The CDR3 DNA is TGTGCCAGCAGCTTAGAAGCGATTATCTCCTACGAGCAGTACTTC. It translates to CASSLEAIISYEQYF.

The table lists this clonotype with a few counts. At one of its ends the junction is not consistent with the germline gene, which may arise from a read error. The chain has TRBV10-1 and TRBJ2-3, with 7 bases that match TRBD2. CDR1 and CDR2 from the germline V gene are WNHNN and SYGVQD (reference sequence). The CDR3 spans 15 residues. In DNA, the CDR3 is TGCGCCGGCAGTGGGTCTAGCGGAAGCACAGATACGCAGTATTTT. Encoded protein: CAGSGSSGSTDTQYF.

The chain has TRBV25-1 and TRBJ1-2; no definite D call. The V and J ends lost 1 base and 8 bases respectively, with 14 bases between them. Germline CDR1 and CDR2: MGHDK and SYGVNS. CDR3 length: 14 residues. The CDR3 protein is CASSELVGIGGYTF. The CDR3 DNA is TGTGCCAGCAGTGAATTGGTGGGGATCGGGGGCTACACCTTC.

This clonotype was found a few times. V is TRBV27 and J is TRBJ2-7; D is perhaps TRBD1 or TRBD2 (5 bases each). Trimming left V 2 bases short and J 3 bases short, with 14 bases between. Germline-derived CDR1 and CDR2 are MNHEY and SMNVEV (reference sequence). This CDR3 spans 15 amino acids. This chain's CDR3 is CASSLREGQGYEQYF. DNA for the CDR3: TGTGCCAGCAGTTTAAGAGAGGGCCAGGGCTACGAGCAGTACTTC.

The rearrangement links TRBV2 to TRBJ2-2; D remains unclear. The V end was cut by 7 bases, the J end by 6 bases, with 6 bases between. Germline CDR1 and CDR2: SNHLY and FYNNEI. CDR3 length equals 11 residues. The CDR3 DNA is TGTGCCAGCAAAAATTCCGGGGAGCTGTTTTTT. It translates to CASKNSGELFF.

There are many counts of this clonotype. This sequence joins TRBV12-3 or TRBV12-4 and TRBJ2-6; no definite D call. The CDR3 covers 12 residues. The V gene lost 8 bases and the J gene lost 4 bases, with 6 bases spanning the gap. DNA of the CDR3: TGTGCCAGCCACGGGGGGGCCAACGTCCTGACTTTC. The encoded protein is CASHGGANVLTF.

This clonotype was seen a few times. The J gene is TRBJ2-1, the V gene TRBV12-3 or TRBV12-4; TRBD2 matches at 13 bases. The V gene end was trimmed by 6 bases and the J gene end by 10 bases; junction bases not matched to a gene: 12. This CDR3 is built from 16 residues. This CDR3 reads CASSPDGLAGVDEQFF. DNA of the CDR3: TGTGCCAGCAGCCCTGACGGACTAGCGGGAGTCGACGAGCAGTTCTTC.

The chain is built from TRBV4-3 and TRBJ2-3, with D tentatively TRBD2 (6 bases). CDR3 length: 17 amino acids. CDR1 and CDR2 from the germline V gene are LGHNA and YSLEER. Trimming pared 0 bases from V and 6 bases from J, leaving 19 bases between. This CDR3 reads CASSQDLRETYWDTQYF. As DNA, the CDR3 is TGCGCCAGCAGCCAAGATCTACGGGAGACGTATTGGGATACGCAGTATTTT.

This clonotype was counted between two and nine times. The chain combines TRBV7-9 with TRBJ2-7; D possibly corresponds to TRBD2 (6 bases). Between the trimmed V and J ends, which lost 2 bases and 3 bases, there was a span of 11 bases. Germline V gene data show CDR1 as SEHNR and CDR2 as FQNEAQ (reference sequence). This CDR3 has 14 amino acids. The CDR3 sequence is CASSLPGTFYEQYF. CDR3 coding DNA: TGTGCCAGCAGCTTACCAGGGACTTTCTACGAGCAGTACTTC. Looking up the rest from reference TRBV7-9 and TRBJ2-7 gives the full variable domain: DTGVSQNPRHKITKRGQNVTFRCDPISEHNRLYWYRQTLGQGPEFLTYFQNEAQLEKSRLLSDRFSAERPKGSFSTLEIQRTEQGDSAMYLCASSLPGTFYEQYFGPGTRLTVT.